This passage covers 8 T cell receptor beta chains from one sample sequenced in a study of CD8 T cells in Susac syndrome. Random hexamers were used to reverse transcribe roughly 0.5 to 1 ug of RNA. TCRdb re-derived calls from the immunoSEQ multiplex PCR reads in MiXCR, one entry per CDR3 protein. The top ten clones hold 0.095% to 0.1% of a sample with about 180,000 distinct CDR3 sequences, roughly 94% of them seen once. Input material: CD4+ T cells from PBMCs. These receptor sequences come from a human donor with Susac syndrome.

The V call is TRBV4-2, the J call TRBJ2-1; D ambiguous. Trimming removed 0 bases at V and 3 bases at J, with 9 bases between. This CDR3 is built from 15 residues. Germline assignment: CDR1 LGHNA and CDR2 YNFKEQ. The CDR3 here is CASSQERSNYNEQFF. CDR3 sequence (DNA): TGTGCCAGCAGCCAAGAGAGATCGAACTACAATGAGCAGTTCTTC.

Only one count was recorded for this clonotype. The rearrangement links TRBV29-1 to TRBJ2-7, with unresolved D. The V and J ends lost 1 base and 3 bases respectively, with 10 bases between them. The CDR3 totals 13 residues. Germline V gene lookup returns CDR1 SQVTM and CDR2 ANQGSEA. In DNA, the CDR3 is TGCAGCGTTGAAGTTCCCCTGTTCTACGAGCAGTACTTC. Translating it yields CSVEVPLFYEQYF.

The chain uses TRBV20-1 and TRBJ1-1; D is perhaps TRBD1 (6 bases). Germline CDR1 reads DFQATT; CDR2 reads SNEGSKA (reference sequence). Trimming removed 3 bases from V and 2 bases from J, with 10 bases in between. The CDR3 consists of 13 residues. CDR3 sequence (DNA): TGCAGTGCTAGTCCAGGGACAAACACTGAAGCTTTCTTT. It specifies CSASPGTNTEAFF.

The chain is built from TRBV19 and TRBJ2-4; tentatively, D is TRBD1 (5 bases). The CDR3 consists of 14 residues. Per germline, CDR1 LNHDA and CDR2 SQIVND (reference sequence). Trimming cost V 7 bases and J 9 bases, with 19 bases left between them. CDR3 residues: CASTTRVRFGIQYF. CDR3 sequence (DNA): TGTGCCAGTACCACCAGGGTGAGATTCGGCATTCAGTACTTC.

The rearrangement uses TRBV19 and TRBJ1-2; 8 bases line up with TRBD1. Germline values: CDR1 LNHDA, CDR2 SQIVND (reference sequence). Germline trimming cut 4 bases from V and 2 bases from J; bases unmatched to any gene: 6. The CDR3 is 15 residues long. CDR3 residues: CASSTQRTGNYGYTF. The DNA of the CDR3 is TGTGCCAGTAGTACCCAACGGACAGGGAACTATGGCTACACCTTC.

This clonotype was seen a single time. The chain is built from TRBV5-1 and TRBJ2-7, with 10 bases that match TRBD1. Germline assignment: CDR1 SGHRS and CDR2 YFSETQ. With 0 bases clipped from V and 1 base from J, the junction kept 4 bases outside the gene matches. The CDR3 is made up of 16 amino acids. Written as DNA, the CDR3 is TGCGCCAGCAGCTTGGGGACAGGGGGTTTATCCTACGAGCAGTACTTC. Its protein is CASSLGTGGLSYEQYF.

This chain uses TRBV5-1 with TRBJ2-5; D remains unclear. V lost 2 bases, J lost 0 bases, and 11 bases lay in between. The CDR3 has 15 amino acids. In germline, CDR1 is SGHRS, CDR2 YFSETQ. CDR3 sequence reads: CASSLGDLYQETQYF. In DNA, the CDR3 is TGCGCCAGCAGCTTAGGAGACCTGTACCAAGAGACCCAGTACTTC.

V and J are TRBV11-3 and TRBJ2-1; 12 bases are shared with TRBD1. After removal of 5 bases from V and 9 bases from J, the junction contained 5 bases not matched to a gene. From germline, CDR1 is SGHNT and CDR2 YENEEA. CDR3 length: 14 amino acids. The CDR3, as DNA: TGTGCCAGCAGCATGGGGACAGGGGGCGGTGAGCAGTTCTTC. Its translation: CASSMGTGGGEQFF.